One and the same sample provided the 16 T cell receptor beta chains below, sequenced in a study of control samples from healthy donors and cancer patients. Profiled with immunoSEQ multiplex PCR; TCRdb holds only in-frame clones, not every one. The table includes under 55,000 clones, 91% detected once. Sequencing was performed on PBMCs. Every receptor here comes from a woman in her thirties or forties with head and neck cancer.

The chain joins TRBV7-2 to TRBJ1-2, with D hard to call. The length of the CDR3 is 16 residues. Germline V gives CDR1 SGHTA, CDR2 FQGNSA. V was trimmed by 1 base and J by 1 base, leaving 13 bases between them. The CDR3 coding sequence is TGTGCCAGCAGCTTAGAAGGGCGGCTGTTTAACTATGGCTACACCTTC. Amino acid sequence: CASSLEGRLFNYGYTF.

Concerning this clone itself: Other DNA sequences from this sample encode an identical CDR3 as well. The chain has TRBV19 and TRBJ1-1; 9 bases match TRBD1. The CDR3 is 14 residues long. Per the germline V gene, CDR1 is LNHDA and CDR2 is SQIVND (reference sequence). J was trimmed by 5 bases and V by 6 bases; bases with no gene match: 7. The chain's CDR3 is CASRGQGSLTEAFF. CDR3 nucleotide sequence: TGTGCCAGTAGGGGACAGGGTTCGCTAACTGAAGCTTTCTTT. Using reference TRBV19 and TRBJ1-1 for the parts outside the CDR3, the full variable domain is DGGITQSPKYLFRKEGQNVTLSCEQNLNHDAMYWYRQDPGQGLRLIYYSQIVNDFQKGDIAEGYSVSREKKESFPLTVTSAQKNPTAFYLCASRGQGSLTEAFFGQGTRLTVV.

V and J are TRBV5-1 and TRBJ2-7, with D maybe TRBD1 (5 bases). V lost 0 bases and J 2 bases, leaving 9 bases between the germline ends. The germline CDR1 and CDR2 sequences are SGHRS and YFSETQ. This CDR3 comprises 14 residues. CDR3 DNA: TGCGCCAGCAGCTTGGAGGACACAACCTACGAGCAGTACTTC. Protein: CASSLEDTTYEQYF.

The J gene is TRBJ2-1, the V gene TRBV11-3; D might be TRBD2 (6 bases). Germline-derived CDR1 and CDR2 are SGHNT and YENEEA. Trimming stripped 5 bases from V and 5 bases from J, with 19 bases between. The CDR3 extends over 16 amino acids. The CDR3 coding sequence is TGTGCCAGCAGCCCTGGAGGAGGGCTTATCGACAATGAGCAGTTCTTC. This codes for CASSPGGGLIDNEQFF. The full variable domain, in which reference TRBV11-3 and TRBJ2-1 provide the parts outside the CDR3, is EAGVVQSPRYKIIEKKQPVAFWCNPISGHNTLYWYLQNLGQGPELLIRYENEEAVDDSQLPKDRFSAERLKGVDSTLKIQPAELGDSAVYLCASSPGGGLIDNEQFFGPGTRLTVL.

The J gene is TRBJ2-1, the V gene TRBV10-1; D is ambiguous. V was trimmed by 2 bases and J by 8 bases, leaving 7 bases between them. The CDR3 covers 12 residues. The germline gives CDR1 WNHNN, CDR2 SYGVQD (reference sequence). CDR3 DNA sequence: TGCGCCAGCAGTGAGACTGGGGATGAGCAGTTCTTC. It specifies CASSETGDEQFF.

The table lists this clone with a few counts. The chain is built from TRBV3-1 (or the pseudogene TRBV3-2) and TRBJ1-5; maybe TRBD1 (5 bases). The germline gives CDR1 LGHDT, CDR2 YNNKEL (reference sequence). The V end lost 3 bases, the J end lost 5 bases, and 17 bases lay between the germline ends. The CDR3 is 16 residues long. The CDR3 spells CASSQGVKVNYQPQHF. The CDR3 DNA follows: TGTGCCAGCAGCCAGGGGGTTAAGGTGAATTATCAGCCCCAGCATTTT.

The J gene is TRBJ2-7, the V gene TRBV4-1, with unresolved D. This CDR3 is 14 amino acids long. Germline lookup yields CDR1 MGHRA and CDR2 YSYEKL. V lost 6 bases to trimming and J lost 2 bases, with 14 bases between them. Written as DNA, the CDR3 is TGCGCCAGCAGACGGACCTTTTCGACCTACGAGCAGTACTTC. Amino acid sequence: CASRRTFSTYEQYF.

The chain's CDR3 is CASSTGTPNTEAFF. The CDR3 nucleotides read TGTGCCAGCAGTACCGGGACGCCGAACACTGAAGCTTTCTTT. This chain joins TRBV6-5 and TRBJ1-1, with D tentatively TRBD1 (5 bases). Germline V CDR1 and CDR2: MNHEY, SVGAGI. This CDR3 contains 14 residues. Between the trimmed V and J ends, which lost 5 bases and 1 base, there was a span of 11 bases.

This sequence joins TRBV4-1 and TRBJ2-7; 11 bases match TRBD2. The CDR3 length is 20 residues. Trimming at V came to 0 bases and at J to 0 bases, leaving 13 bases not matched to a gene. CDR1 and CDR2 from the germline V gene are MGHRA and YSYEKL. The CDR3 DNA reads TGCGCCAGCAGCCAAGATCTGAATAGCGGGAGGGCCATAATCTCCTACGAGCAGTACTTC. As protein: CASSQDLNSGRAIISYEQYF.

The chain employs TRBV6-6 and TRBJ1-6; D is unclear. From germline, CDR1 is MNHNY and CDR2 SVGAGI (reference sequence). The CDR3 contains 13 residues. V was pared by 7 bases and J by 7 bases, with 11 bases between. CDR3 sequence reads: CASKVQLNSPLHF. The DNA of the CDR3 is TGTGCCAGCAAGGTCCAGCTAAATTCACCCCTCCACTTT.

The rearrangement uses TRBV6-5 and TRBJ1-4; perhaps TRBD1 as D (5 bases). CDR3 size: 14 residues. The germline gives CDR1 MNHEY, CDR2 SVGAGI. Trimming removed 8 bases at V and 3 bases at J, with 13 bases between. CDR3 DNA: TGTGCCAGCCGAGTTGGGGGAGCTAATGAAAAACTGTTTTTT. The encoded protein is CASRVGGANEKLFF.

This clone has a single count. This rearrangement joins TRBV3-1 (or the pseudogene TRBV3-2) to TRBJ2-1, with TRBD2 matching 7 bases. Losses at the gene ends were 3 bases for V and 7 bases for J; bases not matched to a gene: 3. CDR1 is LGHDT and CDR2 is YNNKEL in the germline V gene (reference sequence). This CDR3 has 13 residues. DNA for the CDR3: TGTGCCAGCAGCCAGCGGGAGAGGAATGAGCAGTTCTTC. It codes for CASSQRERNEQFF.

The rearrangement uses TRBV18 and TRBJ2-2; D remains ambiguous. CDR3 length: 13 amino acids. With 3 bases removed from V and 0 bases from J, the gap between germline ends came to 2 bases. Germline loops: CDR1 KGHSH, CDR2 LQKENI. CDR3 protein: CASSPANTGELFF. For the CDR3, the DNA is TGTGCCAGCTCACCGGCGAACACCGGGGAGCTGTTTTTT. Full variable domain (rest looked up from reference TRBV18 and TRBJ2-2): NAGVMQNPRHLVRRRGQEARLRCSPMKGHSHVYWYRQLPEEGLKFMVYLQKENIIDESGMPKERFSAEFPKEGPSILRIQQVVRGDSAAYFCASSPANTGELFFGEGSRLTVL.

The chain employs TRBV18 and TRBJ2-7; tentatively, D is TRBD1 (6 bases). Germline loops: CDR1 KGHSH, CDR2 LQKENI. CDR3 length: 14 amino acids. V lost 4 bases, J lost 0 bases, and 10 bases lay in between. CDR3 protein: CASSRQANSYEQYF. As DNA, the CDR3 is TGTGCCAGCTCACGACAGGCAAACTCCTACGAGCAGTACTTC.

The chain uses TRBV28 and TRBJ2-7; 15 bases fit TRBD2. From germline, CDR1 is MDHEN and CDR2 SYDVKM. V dropped 2 bases and J dropped 2; count of bases not matched to a gene: 10. CDR3 length: 19 amino acids. The CDR3 spells CASSLSPGLAGGPPYEQYF. DNA of the CDR3: TGTGCCAGCAGTTTAAGCCCGGGACTAGCGGGAGGACCACCCTACGAGCAGTACTTC.

This clone showed up just once. This chain links TRBV7-3 with TRBJ2-1; D not certain. This CDR3 has 13 residues. Trimming removed 5 bases from V and 4 bases from J, with 9 bases in between. Germline CDR1 SGHTA, CDR2 FQGTGA. The CDR3 here is CASSRSPYNEQFF. In DNA, the CDR3 is TGTGCCAGCAGCCGTAGTCCATACAATGAGCAGTTCTTC.